This TCR beta chain was sequenced for a study of cytomegalovirus exposure and HLA in healthy donors. Findings and caveats of the study: Many donors carried some public TCRs, although rarity characterized most TCR sequences. Analysis was carried out at a later point, and it linked a missense DCLRE1C variant to TCR beta V- and J-gene trimming. Immune exposure information comprised only CMV serostatus.

CDR1 and CDR2 from the germline V gene are MGHRA and YSYEKL. The CDR3 extends over 13 amino acids. Trimming removed 0 bases from V and 7 bases from J, with 7 bases in between. In regard to this clone: Its specificity is not known.

This PCR relied on a set of 60 Vbeta primers and 13 Jbeta primers. Sequenced by immunoSEQ multiplex PCR; TCRdb stores in-frame clones only, minus some. There are some 160,000 clones in the sample; around 84% occur only once, and roughly 2.5% lies in the top ten. The receptor was isolated from a boy younger than 10 in good health and CMV-seronegative. J is TRBJ2-1 and V is TRBV4-1; the D is unclear. Sequencing used PBMCs. CDR3 sequence (DNA): TGCGCCAGCAGCCAAGAATTCGGTAATGAGCAGTTCTTC. Its protein product is CASSQEFGNEQFF.